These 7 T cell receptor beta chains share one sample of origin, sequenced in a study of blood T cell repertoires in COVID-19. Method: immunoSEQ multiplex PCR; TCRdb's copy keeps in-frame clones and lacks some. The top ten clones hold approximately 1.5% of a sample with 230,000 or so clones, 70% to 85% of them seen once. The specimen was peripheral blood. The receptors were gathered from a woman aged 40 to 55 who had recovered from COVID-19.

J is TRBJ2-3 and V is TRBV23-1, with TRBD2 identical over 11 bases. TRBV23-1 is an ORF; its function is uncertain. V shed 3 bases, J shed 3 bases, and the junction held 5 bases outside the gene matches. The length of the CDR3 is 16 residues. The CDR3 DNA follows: TGCGCCAGCAGTCACTCTAGCGGGGGGAAGACAGATACGCAGTATTTT. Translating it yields CASSHSSGGKTDTQYF.

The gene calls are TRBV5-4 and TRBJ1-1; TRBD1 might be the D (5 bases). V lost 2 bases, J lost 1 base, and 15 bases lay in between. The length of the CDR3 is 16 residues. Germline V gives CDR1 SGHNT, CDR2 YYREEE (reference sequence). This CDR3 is CASSFYLTAQNTEAFF. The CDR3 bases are TGTGCCAGCAGCTTCTACTTGACAGCCCAGAACACTGAAGCTTTCTTT.

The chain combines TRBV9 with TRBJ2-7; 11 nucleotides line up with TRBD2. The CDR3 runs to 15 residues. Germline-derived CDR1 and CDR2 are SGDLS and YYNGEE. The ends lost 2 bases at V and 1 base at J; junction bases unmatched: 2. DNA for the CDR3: TGTGCCAGCAGCGTTTTAGCGGGGGGGTCCTACGAGCAGTACTTC. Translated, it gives CASSVLAGGSYEQYF. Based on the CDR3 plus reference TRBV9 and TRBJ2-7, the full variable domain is DSGVTQTPKHLITATGQRVTLRCSPRSGDLSVYWYQQSLDQGLQFLIQYYNGEERAKGNILERFSAQQFPDLHSELNLSSLELGDSALYFCASSVLAGGSYEQYFGPGTRLTVT.

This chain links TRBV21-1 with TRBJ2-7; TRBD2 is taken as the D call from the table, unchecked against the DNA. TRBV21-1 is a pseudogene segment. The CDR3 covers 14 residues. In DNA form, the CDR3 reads TGTGCCAGCAGCAAAGTGGAAGCGGGGTACGAGCAGTACTTC. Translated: CASSKVEAGYEQYF.

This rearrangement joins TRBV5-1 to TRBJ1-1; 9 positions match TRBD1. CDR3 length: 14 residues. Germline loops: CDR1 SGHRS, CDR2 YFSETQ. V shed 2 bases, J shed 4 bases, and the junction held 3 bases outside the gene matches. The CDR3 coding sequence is TGCGCCAGCAGCTTTACAGGGGGCATCACTGAAGCTTTCTTT. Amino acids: CASSFTGGITEAFF.

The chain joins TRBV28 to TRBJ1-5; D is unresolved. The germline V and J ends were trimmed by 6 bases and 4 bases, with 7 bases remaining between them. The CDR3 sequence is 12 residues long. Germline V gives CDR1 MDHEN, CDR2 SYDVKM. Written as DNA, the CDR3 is TGTGCCAGCAGGGGCAGTAATCAGCCCCAGCATTTT. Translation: CASRGSNQPQHF.

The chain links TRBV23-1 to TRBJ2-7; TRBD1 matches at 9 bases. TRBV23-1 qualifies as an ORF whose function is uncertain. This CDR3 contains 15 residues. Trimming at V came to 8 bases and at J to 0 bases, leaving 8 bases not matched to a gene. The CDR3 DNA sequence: TGCGCCAGCGGTTGTGGACAGGGGTTCTCCTACGAGCAGTACTTC. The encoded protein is CASGCGQGFSYEQYF.